These T cell receptor beta chains were read from a single sample in a study of blood T cell repertoires in COVID-19. The protocol was immunoSEQ multiplex PCR, while the TCRdb copy is restricted to in-frame clones and leaves out a portion. The top ten hold 1.5% to 2% of the sample, which has 90,000 to 130,000 clones, about two thirds seen once. The sample taken for sequencing was peripheral blood. The receptors shown here come from a woman aged 40 to 50 with acute or convalescent COVID-19. Both conserved end residues are part of each CDR3. The D gene is left open where the match is weak. Rows give clone size only sometimes, using once, few, many, or a class for an expanded clone.

- TRBJ2-3 TRBV10-3 TRBD1 TGTGCCATCAGTGAGGTCAGGGGGCAGACAGATACGCAGTATTTT CAISEVRGQTDTQYF
- TRBJ1-2 TRBV28 TRBD1 TGTGCCAGCAGACGACAGGGGCCCATAGGTGGCTACACCTTC CASRRQGPIGGYTF
- TRBJ2-5 TRBV29-1 TRBD1 TGCAGCGTGTCCTCCGGTGGGACAGGGGGGGAGACCCAGTACTTC CSVSSGGTGGETQYF
once TRBJ1-1 TRBV28 - TGTGCCAGCAGCCCAGGGAACATGAACACTGAAGCTTTCTTT CASSPGNMNTEAFF
- TRBJ1-4 TRBV4-1 - TGCGCCAGCAGCCAAGATCTAACGAGGCAAACCCCCAAAAAACTGTTTTTT CASSQDLTRQTPKKLFF
- TRBJ2-3 TRBV28 TRBD2 TGTGCCAGCGGCGGGGGGTCTACATATACGCAGTATTTT CASGGGSTYTQYF
few TRBJ2-3 TRBV29-1 TRBD1 TGCAGCGTTGTACCCCGGACAGGGGCCACAGATACGCAGTATTTT CSVVPRTGATDTQYF
- TRBJ2-1 TRBV7-3 - TGTGCCAGCAGCTTATCGAACAGTTACAATGAGCAGTTCTTC CASSLSNSYNEQFF
- TRBJ2-7 TRBV4-3 - TGCGCCAGCAGCCAAGAATCAGGCGGAGGCGAGCAGTACTTC CASSQESGGGEQYF
few TRBJ1-5 TRBV6-7 TRBD1 TGTGCCAGCAGTTATCCCTTACCGGGACAGGCCCCCAATAATCAGCCCCAGCATTTT CASSYPLPGQAPNNQPQHF
few TRBJ1-6 TRBV5-4 TRBD1 TGTGCCAGCAGCTCACAGGGGGCCGGACCCCTCCACTTT CASSSQGAGPLHF
- TRBJ2-1 TRBV5-1 - TGCGCCAGCAGCTTGGCCAATGACTACAGAAGCAATGAGCAGTTCTTC CASSLANDYRSNEQFF
few TRBJ2-2 TRBV19 TRBD2 TGTGCCTCAAAGAGAACTAGCGGGGTCAGCGGGGAGCTGTTTTTT CASKRTSGVSGELFF
- TRBJ2-7 TRBV6-6 - TGTGCCAGCACCTCCGGGGGGCCGGGAACCTACGAGCAGTACTTC CASTSGGPGTYEQYF
- TRBJ2-5 TRBV6-2/TRBV6-3 - TGTGCCAGCAGTTACGGCGGGGAAGAGACCCAGTACTTC CASSYGGEETQYF
- TRBJ1-2 TRBV28 - TGTGCCAGCAGTTCGGGTGGCTATGGCTACACCTTC CASSSGGYGYTF
- TRBJ2-2 TRBV6-2/TRBV6-3 - TGTGCCAGCAGTTCCCCTCAGGGGAACACCGGGGAGCTGTTTTTT CASSSPQGNTGELFF
- TRBJ2-2 TRBV11-2 TRBD1 TGTGCCAGCAGCCCGCGGACAGGGGGTACCGGGGAGCTGTTTTTT CASSPRTGGTGELFF
- TRBJ2-1 TRBV25-1 - TGTGCCAGCACTGATGCCGGCTCCTACAATGAGCAGTTCTTC CASTDAGSYNEQFF
- TRBJ2-2 TRBV5-1 TRBD2 TGCGCCAGCAGCTACGGGGGGGCGTTTGACACCGGGGAGCTGTTTTTT CASSYGGAFDTGELFF
few TRBJ1-1 TRBV11-2 - TGTGCCAGCAGCTTAGAAGGAGGCACTGAAGCTTTCTTT CASSLEGGTEAFF